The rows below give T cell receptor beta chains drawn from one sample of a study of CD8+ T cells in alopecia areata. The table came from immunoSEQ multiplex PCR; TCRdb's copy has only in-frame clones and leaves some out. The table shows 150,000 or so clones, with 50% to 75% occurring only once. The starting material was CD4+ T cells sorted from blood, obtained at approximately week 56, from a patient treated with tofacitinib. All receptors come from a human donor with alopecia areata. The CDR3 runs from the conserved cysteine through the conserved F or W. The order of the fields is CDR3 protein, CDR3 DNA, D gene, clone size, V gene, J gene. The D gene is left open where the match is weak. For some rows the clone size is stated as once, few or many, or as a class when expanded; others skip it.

CASSPGDRLRAYEQYF	TGCGCCAGCAGCCCCGGCGACAGGTTAAGGGCCTACGAGCAGTACTTC	NA	NA	TRBV5-1	TRBJ2-7
CASSSDVGADTQYF	TGTGCCAGCAGCTCGGACGTTGGGGCAGATACGCAGTATTTT	NA	few	TRBV7-2	TRBJ2-3
CASSGVGETYNEQFF	TGTGCCAGCAGCGGGGTAGGGGAGACCTACAATGAGCAGTTCTTC	NA	NA	TRBV5-6	TRBJ2-1
CAWKKRPWGTDTQYF	TGTGCCTGGAAAAAGAGACCCTGGGGCACAGATACGCAGTATTTT	NA	once	TRBV30	TRBJ2-3
CASSYSLTGAYEQYF	TGTGCCAGCAGTTATTCTCTTACAGGCGCCTACGAGCAGTACTTC	NA	NA	TRBV28	TRBJ2-7
CAWKRSRETQYF	TGTGCCTGGAAACGGTCCAGGGAGACCCAGTACTTC	NA	NA	TRBV30	TRBJ2-5
CASSLARQETQYF	TGTGCCAGCAGCTTAGCACGGCAAGAGACCCAGTACTTC	NA	NA	TRBV7-9	TRBJ2-5
CASTRDRNTEAFF	TGTGCCAGCACCAGGGACAGGAACACTGAAGCTTTCTTT	TRBD1	few	TRBV27	TRBJ1-1
CASSLGQRNEQYF	TGTGCCAGCAGTTTGGGACAAAGAAACGAGCAGTACTTC	NA	NA	TRBV6-6	TRBJ2-7
CSVREGPSGNTIYF	TGCAGCGTTCGGGAGGGGCCGTCTGGAAACACCATATATTTT	NA	NA	TRBV29-1	TRBJ1-3
CASGESVGEQYF	TGCGCCAGCGGGGAATCGGTTGGCGAGCAGTACTTC	NA	NA	TRBV5-1	TRBJ2-7
CASSLWTGYEQYF	TGCGCCAGCAGCCTCTGGACAGGCTACGAGCAGTACTTC	TRBD1	many	TRBV5-1	TRBJ2-7
CASSHVGQRNQPQHF	TGTGCCAGCAGCCACGTCGGGCAAAGGAATCAGCCCCAGCATTTT	NA	NA	TRBV7-9	TRBJ1-5
CASSPGAGNTEAFF	TGTGCCAGCAGCCCCGGGGCGGGAAACACTGAAGCTTTCTTT	NA	once	TRBV11-2	TRBJ1-1
CASSPNLRDRAGEQYF	TGCGCCAGCAGCCCCAACCTCCGGGACAGGGCAGGAGAGCAGTACTTC	TRBD1	many	TRBV5-1	TRBJ2-7
CASSDWKRGPFEQYF	TGCGCCAGCAGTGATTGGAAGCGGGGGCCGTTCGAGCAGTACTTC	TRBD2	NA	TRBV10-2	TRBJ2-7
CAWTRSGSRGNYGYTF	TGTGCCTGGACCCGAAGTGGGTCCAGGGGTAACTATGGCTACACCTTC	NA	NA	TRBV30	TRBJ1-2